Listed below are T cell receptor beta chains from one sample, sequenced in a study of CD8 T cell repertoires and HIV-1 epitope variants. Some clones are missing from TCRdb's copy, which holds only in-frame ones; the method was immunoSEQ multiplex PCR. Altogether approximately 5,000 clones are present, approximately 67% being singletons, with the ten largest covering roughly 39%. Their antigens are not known. The sequenced sample was cultured CD8+ T cells derived from PBMCs. These receptor sequences come from a male donor with HIV. Both conserved end residues are part of each CDR3. The D gene is left open where the match is weak. Part of the rows lack a size; the others show once, few, many or a class for expanded clones.

v_call	j_call	cdr3_length	clone_size	d_call	cdr3_aa	cdr3_nt
TRBV7-8	TRBJ2-1	12	.	.	CASSPSLNEQFF	TGTGCCAGCAGCCCATCCCTTAATGAGCAGTTCTTC
TRBV30	TRBJ2-5	14	few	.	CAWSVVELQETQYF	TGTGCCTGGAGTGTAGTCGAATTACAAGAGACCCAGTACTTC
TRBV4-1	TRBJ1-2	17	.	.	CASSQDPSGNRRYGYTF	TGCGCCAGCAGCCAAGACCCCTCGGGTAACAGGCGGTATGGCTACACCTTC
TRBV7-9	TRBJ2-7	14	few	.	CASSSTQASYEQYF	TGTGCCAGCAGCTCAACCCAAGCCTCCTACGAGCAGTACTTC
TRBV6-5	TRBJ1-1	15	.	TRBD1	CASSYSDRLRTEAFF	TGTGCCAGCAGTTACTCGGACAGGCTTAGGACTGAAGCTTTCTTT
TRBV5-6	TRBJ2-1	15	.	TRBD2	CASSQGLAGGYEQFF	TGTGCCAGCAGCCAAGGACTAGCGGGGGGGTATGAGCAGTTCTTC
TRBV28	TRBJ1-5	15	few	TRBD1	CASSLTGGSNQPQHF	TGTGCCAGCAGTCTGACAGGGGGCAGTAATCAGCCCCAGCATTTT
TRBV2	TRBJ1-2	12	.	.	CASREGVYGYTF	TGTGCCAGCAGGGAAGGTGTCTATGGCTACACCTTC
TRBV4-1	TRBJ2-7	14	.	.	CASSQDPTAAEQYF	TGCGCCAGCAGCCAAGATCCGACAGCCGCTGAGCAGTACTTC
TRBV4-1	TRBJ1-1	16	.	TRBD1	CASSPGTGLVNTEAFF	TGCGCCAGCAGCCCAGGGACAGGCCTGGTGAACACTGAAGCTTTCTTT
TRBV11-2	TRBJ1-1	14	few	TRBD1	CASSLGTGTSEAFF	TGTGCCAGCAGCTTAGGGACAGGGACTTCTGAAGCTTTCTTT
TRBV4-3	TRBJ2-1	18	few	TRBD2	CASSQAQPGGATYNEQFF	TGCGCCAGCAGCCAAGCCCAGCCCGGGGGGGCTACCTACAATGAGCAGTTCTTC
TRBV5-4	TRBJ1-2	15	.	TRBD1	CASSLGTGSRAPSNF	TGTGCCAGCAGCTTGGGGACAGGCTCCCGAGCTCCTTCTAACTTC
TRBV28	TRBJ2-5	16	.	.	CASSSQGMGSQETQYF	TGTGCCAGCAGTTCTCAGGGGATGGGGTCCCAAGAGACCCAGTACTTC
TRBV7-9	TRBJ2-5	16	.	TRBD2	CASSAGTSLYQETQYF	TGTGCCAGCAGCGCCGGGACTAGCTTGTACCAAGAGACCCAGTACTTC
TRBV28	TRBJ2-3	17	.	TRBD2	CASSLLLAGGSTDTQYF	TGTGCCAGCAGTTTACTTTTAGCGGGAGGATCGACAGATACGCAGTATTTT
TRBV27	TRBJ2-1	15	.	TRBD2	CASSLLGLGTNEQFF	TGTGCCAGCAGTTTATTGGGACTAGGTACCAATGAGCAGTTCTTC
TRBV27	TRBJ2-7	14	.	.	CASSFGPGSYEQYF	TGTGCCAGCAGTTTCGGTCCAGGGTCCTACGAGCAGTACTTC
TRBV6-5	TRBJ1-5	15	few	.	CASSYSWGNNQPQHF	TGTGCCAGCAGTTACTCGTGGGGGAACAATCAGCCCCAGCATTTT
TRBV27	TRBJ1-1	12	.	.	CASREQNTEAFF	TGTGCCAGCAGGGAACAGAACACTGAAGCTTTCTTT
TRBV9	TRBJ1-4	16	.	.	CASSLGPSPTGEKLFF	TGTGCCAGCAGCTTGGGGCCCTCCCCAACAGGTGAAAAACTGTTTTTT
TRBV10-1	TRBJ2-1	14	once	.	CASSTRDGAYEQFF	TGCGCCAGCAGTACTAGGGACGGCGCGTATGAGCAGTTCTTC
TRBV19	TRBJ1-4	14	.	.	CASSIPFTDEKLFF	TGTGCCAGTAGTATCCCTTTCACGGATGAAAAACTGTTTTTT
TRBV28	TRBJ2-4	12	.	TRBD2	CASSWGRDIQYF	TGTGCCAGCAGTTGGGGGAGGGACATTCAGTACTTC
TRBV7-3	TRBJ2-1	12	.	.	CASSLAVNEQFF	TGTGCCAGCAGCTTGGCCGTCAATGAGCAGTTCTTC
TRBV25-1	TRBJ1-6	16	.	TRBD1	CASSDPPGQNNSPLHF	TGTGCCAGCAGTGATCCGCCGGGACAGAATAATTCACCCCTCCACTTT
TRBV28	TRBJ2-3	14	.	.	CASSPRSSTDTQYF	TGTGCCAGCAGCCCAAGGAGTAGCACAGATACGCAGTATTTT
TRBV5-6	TRBJ2-1	15	.	.	CASSLGSDLYNEQFF	TGTGCCAGCAGCTTGGGTAGCGACCTCTACAATGAGCAGTTCTTC
TRBV28	TRBJ1-4	15	once	.	CASAITGHRGEKLFF	TGTGCCAGCGCAATTACTGGCCACCGGGGGGAAAAACTGTTTTTT
TRBV7-9	TRBJ2-1	14	.	TRBD2	CASSFAGEYNEQFF	TGTGCCAGCAGCTTCGCGGGGGAGTACAATGAGCAGTTCTTC
TRBV27	TRBJ1-5	16	.	.	CASSLSARRGGQPQHF	TGTGCCAGCAGTTTAAGCGCCCGCAGGGGCGGTCAGCCCCAGCATTTT
TRBV5-1	TRBJ1-1	14	.	.	CASSLDGMNTEAFF	TGCGCCAGCAGCTTGGACGGAATGAACACTGAAGCTTTCTTT
TRBV19	TRBJ1-5	15	large	TRBD1	CASTPDRLSNQPQHF	TGTGCCAGTACCCCGGACAGGTTAAGCAATCAGCCCCAGCATTTT
TRBV19	TRBJ2-1	13	.	.	CASSTTLYNEQFF	TGTGCCAGTAGTACAACGTTGTACAATGAGCAGTTCTTC
TRBV15	TRBJ1-1	15	large	.	CATSRDRAPNTEAFF	TGTGCCACCAGCAGAGATAGGGCGCCAAACACTGAAGCTTTCTTT
TRBV4-1	TRBJ1-1	16	.	.	CASSHTGEGDYTEAFF	TGCGCCAGCTCCCACACGGGCGAGGGGGACTACACTGAAGCTTTCTTT
TRBV19	TRBJ2-4	16	.	.	CASSLGPGLGKNIQYF	TGTGCCAGTAGTTTAGGACCAGGATTGGGCAAAAACATTCAGTACTTC
TRBV11-2	TRBJ2-1	16	.	TRBD1	CASTLRDRNPHNEQFF	TGTGCCAGCACCTTGAGGGACAGGAATCCCCACAATGAGCAGTTCTTC
TRBV7-8	TRBJ2-7	13	.	.	CASSSQGSYEQYF	TGTGCCAGCAGCTCACAGGGCTCCTACGAGCAGTACTTC
TRBV13	TRBJ2-7	14	.	.	CASSLTQATYEQYF	TGTGCCAGCAGCTTAACGCAGGCCACCTACGAGCAGTACTTC
TRBV27	TRBJ2-1	14	once	TRBD1	CASKRTGSYNEQFF	TGTGCCAGCAAGAGGACAGGTTCCTACAATGAGCAGTTCTTC
TRBV6-5	TRBJ1-1	14	once	.	CASSLRREGFEAFF	TGTGCCAGCAGTTTGAGACGGGAGGGCTTTGAAGCTTTCTTT
TRBV4-1	TRBJ1-2	16	hyperexpanded	.	CASSQDPPDLDYGYTF	TGCGCCAGCAGCCAAGATCCCCCAGACTTGGACTATGGCTACACCTTC
TRBV5-6	TRBJ2-5	14	.	.	CASSFSGARETQYF	TGTGCCAGCAGCTTCTCTGGGGCTCGAGAGACCCAGTACTTC
TRBV9	TRBJ2-2	16	.	TRBD1	CASSPLGQGITGELFF	TGTGCCAGCAGCCCCCTGGGACAGGGTATCACCGGGGAGCTGTTTTTT
TRBV9	TRBJ1-5	12	.	.	CASGTPTQPQHF	TGTGCCAGCGGTACACCTACTCAGCCCCAGCATTTT
TRBV18	TRBJ1-6	19	.	.	CASSPLWDDSGSYNSPLHF	TGTGCCAGCTCACCGCTATGGGATGATTCAGGCTCCTATAATTCACCCCTCCACTTT
TRBV5-6	TRBJ1-1	11	.	.	CASSDSEEAFF	TGTGCCAGCAGCGACTCAGAAGAAGCTTTCTTT
TRBV11-3	TRBJ2-7	16	.	TRBD2	CASSLIDSGGSYEQYF	TGTGCCAGCAGCTTAATTGATAGCGGGGGATCCTACGAGCAGTACTTC
TRBV28	TRBJ1-4	13	.	.	CASSPATNEKLFF	TGTGCCAGCAGTCCTGCAACTAATGAAAAACTGTTTTTT
TRBV28	TRBJ1-2	14	once	TRBD1	CASRVTGGSYGYTF	TGTGCCAGCAGAGTAACAGGGGGCAGCTATGGCTACACCTTC
TRBV28	TRBJ2-1	19	.	.	CASSGQLDKAEELYNEQFF	TGTGCCAGCAGTGGGCAATTGGATAAAGCGGAGGAGCTGTACAATGAGCAGTTCTTC
TRBV7-2	TRBJ2-5	16	.	TRBD2	CASSVLAGETEETQYF	TGTGCCAGCAGCGTACTAGCGGGGGAGACGGAGGAGACCCAGTACTTC
TRBV7-9	TRBJ2-7	15	.	TRBD2	CASSSGLAGFYEQYF	TGTGCCAGCAGCTCAGGACTAGCGGGTTTCTACGAGCAGTACTTC
TRBV5-1	TRBJ2-7	13	few	.	CASSLALADEQYF	TGCGCCAGCAGCTTGGCCTTAGCGGACGAGCAGTACTTC